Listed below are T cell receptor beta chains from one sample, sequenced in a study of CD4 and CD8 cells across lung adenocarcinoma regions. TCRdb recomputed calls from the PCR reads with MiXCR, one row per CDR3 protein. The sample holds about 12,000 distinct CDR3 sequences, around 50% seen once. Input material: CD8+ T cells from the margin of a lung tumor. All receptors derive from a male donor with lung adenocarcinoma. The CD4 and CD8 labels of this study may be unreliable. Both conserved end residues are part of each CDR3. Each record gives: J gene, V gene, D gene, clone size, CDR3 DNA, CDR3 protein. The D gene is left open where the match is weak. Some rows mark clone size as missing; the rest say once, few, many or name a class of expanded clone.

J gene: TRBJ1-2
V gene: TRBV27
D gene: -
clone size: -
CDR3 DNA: TGTGCCAGCAGGGAGCCAGAAGCTAACTATGGCTACACCTTC
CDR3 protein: CASREPEANYGYTF

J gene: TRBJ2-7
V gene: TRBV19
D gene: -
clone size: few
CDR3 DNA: TGTGCCAGTAGTATGAGAGGGATAAGCTCCTACGAGCAGTACTTC
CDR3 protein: CASSMRGISSYEQYF

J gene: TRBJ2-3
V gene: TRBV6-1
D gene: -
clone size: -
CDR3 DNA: TGTGCCAGCTGTGTGGATTCCGGAGGGAGTTTCACAGATACGCAGTATTTT
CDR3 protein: CASCVDSGGSFTDTQYF

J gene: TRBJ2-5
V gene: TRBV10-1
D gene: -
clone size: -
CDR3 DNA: TGCGCCAGCAGTGATGGCAGGTTCCAAGAGACCCAGTACTTC
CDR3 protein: CASSDGRFQETQYF

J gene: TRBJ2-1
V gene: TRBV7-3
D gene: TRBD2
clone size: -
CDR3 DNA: TGTGCCAGCAGCCCGGGACTAGCGGGAGTTGATGAGCAGTTCTTC
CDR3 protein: CASSPGLAGVDEQFF

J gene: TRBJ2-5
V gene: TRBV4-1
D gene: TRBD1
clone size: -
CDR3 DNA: TGCGCCGGGGGCCAAGGGGGCAGTGACGAGGACATCCAGTACTTC
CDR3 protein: CAGGQGGSDEDIQYF

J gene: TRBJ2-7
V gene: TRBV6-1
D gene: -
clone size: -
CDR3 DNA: TGTGCCAGCAGTGACAGGTTCCCTTACGAGCAGTACTTC
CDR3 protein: CASSDRFPYEQYF

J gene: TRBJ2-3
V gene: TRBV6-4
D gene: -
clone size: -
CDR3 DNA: TGTGCCAGCAGCGACGGGGCGGGGGCTAGCAAAGATACGCAGTACTTT
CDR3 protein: CASSDGAGASKDTQYF

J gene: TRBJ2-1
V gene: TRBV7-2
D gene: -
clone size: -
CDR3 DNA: TGTGCCAGCAGCTTGGACAACTACAATGAGCAGTTCTTC
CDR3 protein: CASSLDNYNEQFF

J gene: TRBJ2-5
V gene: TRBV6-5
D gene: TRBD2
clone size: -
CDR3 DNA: TGTGCCGGGGGTTACGGGGGGGCTGGCCAAGAGACCCAGTACTTC
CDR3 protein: CAGGYGGAGQETQYF

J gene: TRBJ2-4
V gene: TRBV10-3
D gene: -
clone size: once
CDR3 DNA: TGTGCCACGAGGCTGGGGGCCAAAAACACGCAGTATTTC
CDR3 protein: CATRLGAKNTQYF

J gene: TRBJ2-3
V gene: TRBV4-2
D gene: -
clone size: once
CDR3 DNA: TGTGCCAGCAGCCAAGATCCCGGGGGCTTAAGCACAGATACGCAGTATTTT
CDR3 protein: CASSQDPGGLSTDTQYF

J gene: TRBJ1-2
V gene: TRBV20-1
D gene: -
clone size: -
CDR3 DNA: TGCAGTGCCGGGGTGGGGGGGCCGCCGTACGCCTTC
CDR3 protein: CSAGVGGPPYAF

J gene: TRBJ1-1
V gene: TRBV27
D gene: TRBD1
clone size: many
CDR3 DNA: TGTGCCAGCAGTTCGACAGGGTTGGGCACTGAAGCTTTCTTT
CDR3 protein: CASSSTGLGTEAFF

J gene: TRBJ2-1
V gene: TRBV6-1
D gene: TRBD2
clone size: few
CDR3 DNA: TGTGCCAGCAGTGAAGAAGTGGGACTAGCGGGGAGTTTTGAGCAGTTCTTC
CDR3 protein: CASSEEVGLAGSFEQFF

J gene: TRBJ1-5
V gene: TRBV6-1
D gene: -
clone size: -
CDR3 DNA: TGTGCCAGCAGCCTGACAGTTAGCAATCAGCCCCAGCATTTT
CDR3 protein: CASSLTVSNQPQHF

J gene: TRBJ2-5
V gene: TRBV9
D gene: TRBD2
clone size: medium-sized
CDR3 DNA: TGTGCCAGCAGCGTAGAGCTAGCGGGAGGGGCAGAGACCCAGTACTTC
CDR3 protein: CASSVELAGGAETQYF

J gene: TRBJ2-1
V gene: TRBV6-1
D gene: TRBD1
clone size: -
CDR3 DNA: TGTGCCAGCAGCCGAAGACAGGGGATTTACAATGAGCAGTTCTTC
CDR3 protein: CASSRRQGIYNEQFF

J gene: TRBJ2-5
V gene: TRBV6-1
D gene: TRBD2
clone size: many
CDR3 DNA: TGTGCCAGCAGTATGGGGACTAGGGACTTGCAAGAGACCCAGTACTTC
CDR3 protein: CASSMGTRDLQETQYF

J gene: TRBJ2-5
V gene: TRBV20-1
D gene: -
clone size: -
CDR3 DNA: TGCAGTGCTAGCCCGGGGGGCCCAGGGGAGACCCAGTACTTC
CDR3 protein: CSASPGGPGETQYF

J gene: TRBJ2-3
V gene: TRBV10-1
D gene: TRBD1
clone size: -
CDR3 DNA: TGCGCCAGCAGTGGAGCCGGGACAGGGGACCTAGAGACGCAGTATTTT
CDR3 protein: CASSGAGTGDLETQYF